The present TCR beta chain was sequenced within a study of Ad26.COV2.S vaccination and SARS-CoV-2 variants. This clone is a singleton in its sample. Antigen specificity is unknown. Sequencing was performed with immunoSEQ multiplex PCR; in TCRdb, only in-frame clones are kept and a portion is missing. The repertoire holds 300,000 to 350,000 clones, with roughly nine tenths as singletons. Overall study findings and caveats: Vaccine recipients showed a spike-specific TCR breadth that was higher than in placebo recipients.

Treatment described: over 15 received Ad26.COV2.S at low or high dose, single or two shots; five or six received placebo; per-sample allocation not given. Collection of the samples took place on day 63 after the first injection of vaccine or placebo. V dropped 4 bases and J dropped 5; count of bases not matched to a gene: 11. The CDR3 runs to 16 residues. The germline gives CDR1 SGHTA, CDR2 FQGTGA. Sequences were derived from peripheral blood, sampled in a trial of Ad26.COV2.S vaccine versus placebo. The chain recombines TRBV7-3 with TRBJ2-1; 7 nucleotides agree with TRBD2. The sequence came from a person aged 18-60 years who received the Ad26.COV2.S COVID-19 vaccine or a placebo. This CDR3 is CASSSFGGRGDNEQFF. In nucleotides, the CDR3 is TGTGCCAGCAGCTCCTTTGGCGGGAGAGGGGACAATGAGCAGTTCTTC.